Each of the 29 T cell receptor beta chains below was sequenced from the same sample in a study of blood T cell repertoires in COVID-19 (TCRdb year 2020). Receptor libraries were prepared by the immunoSEQ multiplex PCR assay. The table was pulled from immuneACCESS by TCRdb, which kept in-frame rearrangements only. Such tables lose some clones; where checked, under half of the loss comes from unresolved V genes, and the rest has no known cause. The table for this sample lists about 180,000 clones; about 81% of them were counted only once. Around 11% of the sample belongs to the ten largest clones. The sample consisted of peripheral blood. The receptor set was obtained from a woman of 80 years or more with COVID-19, enrolled during active disease.

V is TRBV13 and J is TRBJ2-1; 8 nucleotides line up with TRBD1. Looked up from germline, CDR1 is PRHDT and CDR2 is FYEKMQ (reference sequence). The junction had 1 base not matched to a gene; V was cut back by 0 bases and J by 6 bases. This CDR3 has 14 amino acids. CDR3 coding DNA: TGTGCCAGCAGCTTAGGCCAGGGGGCCAATGAGCAGTTCTTC. Its translation is CASSLGQGANEQFF. The full variable domain, with the rest looked up from reference TRBV13 and TRBJ2-1, is AAGVIQSPRHLIKEKRETATLKCYPIPRHDTVYWYQQGPGQDPQFLISFYEKMQSDKGSIPDRFSAQQFSDYHSELNMSSLELGDSALYFCASSLGQGANEQFFGPGTRLTVL.

The chain links TRBV6-2 or TRBV6-3 to TRBJ1-5, with 7 bases fitting TRBD1. Trimming took 5 bases from V and 7 from J; bases not matched to a gene: 14. The CDR3 is 16 amino acids. From germline, CDR1 is MNHEY and CDR2 SVGEGT. The CDR3 is CASSADRQGEGQPQHF. The CDR3 coding sequence is TGTGCCAGCAGTGCCGATCGACAGGGAGAGGGCCAGCCCCAGCATTTT.

The chain is built from TRBV5-1 and TRBJ2-3; possible D gene TRBD1, 5 bases. With 0 bases removed from V and 1 base from J, the gap between germline ends came to 6 bases. The CDR3 spans 14 residues. Germline V gives CDR1 SGHRS, CDR2 YFSETQ. This chain's CDR3 is CASSLEQGTDTQYF. The CDR3, as DNA: TGCGCCAGCAGCTTGGAACAGGGCACAGATACGCAGTATTTT. The full variable domain, in which reference TRBV5-1 and TRBJ2-3 provide the parts outside the CDR3, is KAGVTQTPRYLIKTRGQQVTLSCSPISGHRSVSWYQQTPGQGLQFLFEYFSETQRNKGNFPGRFSGRQFSNSRSEMNVSTLELGDSALYLCASSLEQGTDTQYFGPGTRLTVL.

The J gene is TRBJ1-2, the V gene TRBV19, with 8 bases matching TRBD1. This CDR3 is built from 14 residues. The V gene end was trimmed by 5 bases and the J gene end by 4 bases; junction bases not matched to a gene: 6. The germline V gene has CDR1 LNHDA and CDR2 SQIVND (reference sequence). The CDR3 loop is CASSAGQEIYGYTF. The CDR3 coding sequence is TGTGCCAGTAGTGCGGGACAGGAGATCTATGGCTACACCTTC.

The chain is built from TRBV27 and TRBJ2-7; TRBD1 is a possible D gene (6 bases). The CDR3 sequence is 16 residues long. Per the germline V gene, CDR1 is MNHEY and CDR2 is SMNVEV (reference sequence). The V gene lost 7 bases and the J gene lost 3 bases, with 22 bases spanning the gap. The CDR3 DNA follows: TGTGCCAGCAAACTTACGGGACATATGTACTTCTACGAGCAGTACTTC. Residues: CASKLTGHMYFYEQYF.

This chain links TRBV18 with TRBJ2-7; 11 bases agree with TRBD1. The CDR3 spans 13 residues. The junction had 0 bases not matched to a gene; V was cut back by 5 bases and J by 3 bases. Germline V gene lookup returns CDR1 KGHSH and CDR2 LQKENI. The CDR3 DNA sequence: TGTGCCAGCTCAGGGACAGGGGGCTACGAGCAGTACTTC. Amino acid sequence: CASSGTGGYEQYF. The full variable domain, its missing parts supplied by reference TRBV18 and TRBJ2-7, is NAGVMQNPRHLVRRRGQEARLRCSPMKGHSHVYWYRQLPEEGLKFMVYLQKENIIDESGMPKERFSAEFPKEGPSILRIQQVVRGDSAAYFCASSGTGGYEQYFGPGTRLTVT.

The V gene is TRBV5-1, the J gene TRBJ1-1; D may be TRBD1 (5 bases). The CDR3 contains 13 residues. The V end was cut by 6 bases, the J end by 1 base, with 10 bases between. Looked up from germline, CDR1 is SGHRS and CDR2 is YFSETQ. The CDR3 region is CASNPQGNTEAFF. CDR3 bases: TGCGCCAGCAACCCCCAGGGGAACACTGAAGCTTTCTTT. Together with reference TRBV5-1 and TRBJ1-1, the CDR3 gives the full variable domain: KAGVTQTPRYLIKTRGQQVTLSCSPISGHRSVSWYQQTPGQGLQFLFEYFSETQRNKGNFPGRFSGRQFSNSRSEMNVSTLELGDSALYLCASNPQGNTEAFFGQGTRLTVV.

This chain uses TRBV12-3 or TRBV12-4 with TRBJ1-5; D uncertain. Trimming left V 5 bases short and J 3 bases short, with 5 bases between. This CDR3 has 12 residues. The CDR3 DNA follows: TGTGCCAGCAGTCGGGACAATCAGCCCCAGCATTTT. It translates to CASSRDNQPQHF.

The J gene is TRBJ2-6, the V gene TRBV7-2, with 9 nucleotides matching TRBD1. The V gene end was trimmed by 8 bases and the J gene end by 5 bases; junction bases not matched to a gene: 7. Germline CDR1 is SGHTA and CDR2 is FQGNSA. The CDR3 sequence is 15 residues long. DNA for the CDR3: TGTGCCAGCGGCACAGGGGGCGCCCGGGCCAACGTCCTGACTTTC. Translation: CASGTGGARANVLTF. The whole variable domain, remainder taken from reference TRBV7-2 and TRBJ2-6, is GAGVSQSPSNKVTEKGKDVELRCDPISGHTALYWYRQSLGQGLEFLIYFQGNSAPDKSGLPSDRFSAERTGGSVSTLTIQRTQQEDSAVYLCASGTGGARANVLTFGAGSRLTVL.

The chain joins TRBV3-1 (or the pseudogene TRBV3-2) to TRBJ2-7; 7 nucleotides match TRBD2. Germline loops: CDR1 LGHDT, CDR2 YNNKEL (reference sequence). The J segment lost 0 bases and the V segment lost 4 bases, leaving 9 bases of the junction unmatched. The CDR3 has 16 residues. DNA for the CDR3: TGTGCCAGCAGCCGCCAACCGGGCGGGAGCTCCTACGAGCAGTACTTC. Residues: CASSRQPGGSSYEQYF.

The chain couples TRBV5-6 to TRBJ1-2; 11 bases fit TRBD1. Per germline, CDR1 SGHDT and CDR2 YYEEEE. The CDR3 contains 13 residues. After removal of 4 bases from V and 9 bases from J, the junction contained 5 bases not matched to a gene. The CDR3: CASSPGQGGRYTF. The CDR3 DNA reads as TGTGCCAGCAGCCCGGGACAGGGGGGACGCTACACCTTC.

This clone was observed a handful of times. The CDR3 region has the DNA TGTGCCAGCAGCGGACAGGGATCGGTCTACGAGCAGTACTTC. This translates into CASSGQGSVYEQYF. The gene calls are TRBV7-9 and TRBJ2-7, with 8 bases matching TRBD1. The V gene's germline CDR1 is SEHNR and CDR2 FQNEAQ (reference sequence). This CDR3 comprises 14 residues. After removal of 5 bases from V and 3 bases from J, the junction contained 6 bases not matched to a gene.

This clone was detected once. V is TRBV13 and J is TRBJ1-2; tentative D call: TRBD1 (6 bases). V was cut by 4 bases and J by 3 bases, with 21 bases left in between. This CDR3 contains 17 residues. CDR1 is PRHDT and CDR2 is FYEKMQ in the germline V gene (reference sequence). In DNA form, the CDR3 reads TGTGCCAGCAGCTCCTCCGGGACACCCTCCTCGCACTATGGCTACACCTTC. This translates into CASSSSGTPSSHYGYTF.

This chain connects TRBV5-1 to TRBJ1-2; 9 bases map to TRBD1. Germline V CDR1 and CDR2: SGHRS, YFSETQ. Trimming removed 2 bases from V and 5 bases from J; junction bases left unmatched: 1. This CDR3 spans 13 amino acids. The CDR3 DNA sequence: TGCGCCAGCAGCTTTGACAGGGGGTATGGCTACACCTTC. Residues: CASSFDRGYGYTF.

The chain joins TRBV6-1 to TRBJ1-2; D possibly corresponds to TRBD1 (5 bases). Germline lookup yields CDR1 MNHNS and CDR2 SASEGT. V dropped 0 bases and J dropped 2 bases, with 10 bases sitting between them. The CDR3 sequence is 15 residues long. CDR3 coding DNA: TGTGCCAGCAGTGAAGCGGCGGCAGGGAACTATGGCTACACCTTC. Amino acids: CASSEAAAGNYGYTF.

The genes are TRBV2 and TRBJ2-2; 8 positions match TRBD2. The junction had 7 bases not matched to a gene; V was cut back by 7 bases and J by 6 bases. This CDR3 is 14 amino acids long. CDR1 is SNHLY, CDR2 FYNNEI, per germline. Here the CDR3 reads CASIGTSRAGELFF. The CDR3 DNA reads as TGTGCCAGCATCGGGACTAGTCGGGCCGGGGAGCTGTTTTTT.

The chain carries TRBV5-6 and TRBJ1-2; 7 bases align to TRBD1. V shed 1 base, J shed 3 bases, and the junction held 6 bases outside the gene matches. The CDR3 contains 15 residues. Germline CDR1 reads SGHDT; CDR2 reads YYEEEE. For the CDR3, the DNA is TGTGCCAGCAGCTTGAATGAGGGGGCATACTATGGCTACACCTTC. Its translation: CASSLNEGAYYGYTF.

The chain combines TRBV3-1 (or the pseudogene TRBV3-2) with TRBJ1-1; 7 bases are a match to TRBD1. Germline V gene data show CDR1 as LGHDT and CDR2 as YNNKEL (reference sequence). The CDR3 extends over 14 amino acids. The junction had 7 bases not matched to a gene; V was cut back by 6 bases and J by 3 bases. The DNA of the CDR3 is TGTGCCAGCAGTTACAGGGGCGTGTACACTGAAGCTTTCTTT. Its translation: CASSYRGVYTEAFF.

The gene calls are TRBV19 and TRBJ2-1; D remains unclear. The ends were cut back, 5 bases at V and 7 bases at J, with 6 bases in the middle. Germline lookup yields CDR1 LNHDA and CDR2 SQIVND (reference sequence). The length of the CDR3 is 11 residues. The CDR3 nucleotides read TGTGCCAGTAGTGTCGGTAATGAGCAGTTCTTC. Translation: CASSVGNEQFF.

This CDR3 is CASSEQGWGTEAFF. The CDR3 DNA reads TGTGCCAGCAGCGAACAGGGCTGGGGGACTGAAGCTTTCTTT. This chain connects TRBV7-3 to TRBJ1-1; a possible D gene is TRBD1 (6 bases). V was cut by 5 bases and J by 5 bases, with 15 bases left in between. CDR3 length: 14 amino acids. Germline V gene sequence: CDR1 SGHTA, CDR2 FQGTGA. Using reference TRBV7-3 and TRBJ1-1 for the parts outside the CDR3, the full variable domain is GAGVSQTPSNKVTEKGKYVELRCDPISGHTALYWYRQSLGQGPEFLIYFQGTGAADDSGLPNDRFFAVRPEGSVSTLKIQRTERGDSAVYLCASSEQGWGTEAFFGQGTRLTVV.

The chain is built from TRBV29-1 and TRBJ1-1, with D perhaps matching TRBD1 (6 bases). Trimming stripped 3 bases from V and 5 bases from J, with 13 bases between. CDR3 length: 13 residues. Germline V gives CDR1 SQVTM, CDR2 ANQGSEA. For the CDR3, the DNA is TGCAGCGTTGACGGGGGGCTTGGGACTGAAGCTTTCTTT. It translates to CSVDGGLGTEAFF.

The gene calls are TRBV28 and TRBJ2-1, with TRBD2 matching 13 bases. The ends lost 5 bases at V and 11 bases at J; junction bases unmatched: 9. Germline assignment: CDR1 MDHEN and CDR2 SYDVKM. The CDR3 is 15 amino acids. CDR3 nucleotides: TGTGCCAGCAGTCCACGTGGACTAGCGGGAGTGAAGCAGTTCTTC. Its translation: CASSPRGLAGVKQFF.

In this sample, this clone turned up once. J is TRBJ1-2 and V is TRBV3-1 (or the pseudogene TRBV3-2); TRBD1 is a possible D gene (5 bases). CDR1 is LGHDT and CDR2 is YNNKEL in the germline V gene (reference sequence). CDR3 length: 14 amino acids. V lost 1 base and J 8 bases, leaving 14 bases between the germline ends. The CDR3 reads CASSQGGGFGGYTF. Written as DNA, the CDR3 is TGTGCCAGCAGCCAAGGGGGGGGTTTCGGCGGCTACACCTTC.

This clone turned up a few times. The V gene is TRBV7-6, the J gene TRBJ2-1; D may be TRBD2 (5 bases). With 4 bases removed from V and 9 bases from J, the gap between germline ends came to 13 bases. The CDR3 contains 13 residues. Germline lookup yields CDR1 SGHVS and CDR2 FNYEAQ. The CDR3: CASSSIDGVEQFF. The CDR3, as DNA: TGTGCCAGCAGCTCCATAGACGGGGTTGAGCAGTTCTTC. The entire variable domain, with the rest obtained from reference TRBV7-6 and TRBJ2-1, is as follows: GAGVSQSPRYKVTKRGQDVALRCDPISGHVSLYWYRQALGQGPEFLTYFNYEAQQDKSGLPNDRFSAERPEGSISTLTIQRTEQRDSAMYRCASSSIDGVEQFFGPGTRLTVL.

The chain uses TRBV6-1 and TRBJ1-5, with D possibly matching TRBD1 (5 bases). CDR1 MNHNS and CDR2 SASEGT come from the germline V gene. This CDR3 is built from 16 residues. V was cut by 8 bases and J by 5 bases, with 22 bases left in between. The CDR3 DNA sequence: TGTGCCAGCCGTGGGCGCGTAGCAGGGCGCCATCAGCCCCAGCATTTT. Protein product: CASRGRVAGRHQPQHF.

The CDR3 nucleotides are TGTGCCAGCAGCAAGGGACAGTTGAACACTGAAGCTTTCTTT. Protein: CASSKGQLNTEAFF. This chain joins TRBV2 and TRBJ1-1, with 7 bases matching TRBD1. The V and J ends lost 6 bases and 0 bases, in that order; junction bases with no gene match: 4. The CDR3 sequence is 14 residues long. Germline CDR1 reads SNHLY; CDR2 reads FYNNEI. The whole variable domain, remainder taken from reference TRBV2 and TRBJ1-1, is EPEVTQTPSHQVTQMGQEVILRCVPISNHLYFYWYRQILGQKVEFLVSFYNNEISEKSEIFDDQFSVERPDGSNFTLKIRSTKLEDSAMYFCASSKGQLNTEAFFGQGTRLTVV.

The chain recombines TRBV5-4 with TRBJ2-1; D perhaps matches TRBD2 (5 bases). V was trimmed by 3 bases and J by 0 bases, leaving 10 bases between them. Per germline, CDR1 SGHNT and CDR2 YYREEE (reference sequence). The CDR3 has 15 residues. This CDR3 is CASSSAGNSYNEQFF. CDR3 DNA: TGTGCCAGCAGCTCCGCCGGGAACTCCTACAATGAGCAGTTCTTC.

The genes are TRBV5-6 and TRBJ2-5; D gene uncertain. The germline gives CDR1 SGHDT, CDR2 YYEEEE. The CDR3 is 13 amino acids. Trimming left V 0 bases short and J 7 bases short, with 10 bases between. The CDR3 nucleotides are TGTGCCAGCAGCTTGGGTCCTGCCGGGACCCAGTACTTC. It translates to CASSLGPAGTQYF.

A single count supports this clone. The V gene is TRBV5-1, the J gene TRBJ2-7, with a weak D call TRBD2 (6 bases). The CDR3 runs 15 residues. V dropped 1 base and J dropped 0 bases, with 11 bases sitting between them. CDR1 and CDR2 (germline): SGHRS, YFSETQ. The CDR3 sequence: CASSLTGDSSYEQYF. In DNA form, the CDR3 reads TGCGCCAGCAGCTTGACGGGGGACTCCTCCTACGAGCAGTACTTC.